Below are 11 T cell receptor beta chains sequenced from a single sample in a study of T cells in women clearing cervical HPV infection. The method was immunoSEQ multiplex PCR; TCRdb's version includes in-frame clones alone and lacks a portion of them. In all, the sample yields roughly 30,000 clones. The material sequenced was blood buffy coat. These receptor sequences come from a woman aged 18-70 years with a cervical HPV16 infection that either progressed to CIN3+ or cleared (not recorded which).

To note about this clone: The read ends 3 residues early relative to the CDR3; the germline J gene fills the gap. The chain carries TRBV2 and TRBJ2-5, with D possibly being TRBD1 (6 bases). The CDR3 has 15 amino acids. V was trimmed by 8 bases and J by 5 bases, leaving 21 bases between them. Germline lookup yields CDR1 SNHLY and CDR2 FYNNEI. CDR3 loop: CASRTVTGGEETQYF. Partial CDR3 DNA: TGTGCCAGCCGGACAGTAACTGGAGGCGAGGAGACC.

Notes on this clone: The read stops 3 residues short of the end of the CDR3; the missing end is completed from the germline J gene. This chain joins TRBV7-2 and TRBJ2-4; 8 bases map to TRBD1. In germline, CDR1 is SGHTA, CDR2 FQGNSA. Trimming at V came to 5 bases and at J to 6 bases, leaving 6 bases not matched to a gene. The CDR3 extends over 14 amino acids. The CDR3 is CASSPPGTGNIQYF. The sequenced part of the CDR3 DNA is TGTGCCAGCAGCCCCCCCGGGACAGGAAACATT.

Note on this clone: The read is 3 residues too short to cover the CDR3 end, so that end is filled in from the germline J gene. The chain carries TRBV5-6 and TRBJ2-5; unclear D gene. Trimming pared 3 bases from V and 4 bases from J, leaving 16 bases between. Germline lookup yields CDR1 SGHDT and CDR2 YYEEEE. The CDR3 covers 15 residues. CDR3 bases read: TGTGCCAGCAGCTCCCCCGTGTCCCGGTCAGAGACC. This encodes CASSSPVSRSET. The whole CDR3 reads CASSSPVSRSETQYF.

The CDR3 DNA, read in part, is TGTGCCAGCAGTTTAGATCCGGGCACAGATACG. It is translated as CASSLDPGTDT. The full CDR3 protein reads CASSLDPGTDTQYF. V and J are TRBV12-3 or TRBV12-4 and TRBJ2-3, with unresolved D. The read ends 3 residues shy of where the CDR3 ends; the end is completed using the germline J gene. This CDR3 is 14 amino acids long. V gave up 1 base and J gave up 1 base, with 6 bases separating them.

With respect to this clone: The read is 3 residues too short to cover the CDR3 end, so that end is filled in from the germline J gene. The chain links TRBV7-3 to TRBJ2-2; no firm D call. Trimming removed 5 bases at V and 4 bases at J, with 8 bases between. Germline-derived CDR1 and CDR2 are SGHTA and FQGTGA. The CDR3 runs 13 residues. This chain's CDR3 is CASSPSVTGELFF. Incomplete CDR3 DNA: TGTGCCAGCAGCCCTAGTGTCACCGGGGAG.

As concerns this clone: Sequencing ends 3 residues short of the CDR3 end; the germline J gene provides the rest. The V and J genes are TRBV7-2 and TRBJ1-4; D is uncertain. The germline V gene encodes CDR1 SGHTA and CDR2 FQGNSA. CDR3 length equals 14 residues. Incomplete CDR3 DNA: TGTGCCAGCAGAATGGGCCCGTTTAATTCACCA. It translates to CASRMGPFNSP. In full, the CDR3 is CASRMGPFNSPLFF.

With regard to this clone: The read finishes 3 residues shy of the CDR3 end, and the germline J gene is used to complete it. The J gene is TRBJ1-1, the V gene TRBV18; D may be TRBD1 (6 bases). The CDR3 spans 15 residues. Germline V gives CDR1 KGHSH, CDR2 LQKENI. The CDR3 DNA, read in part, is TGTGCCAGCTCACCTTACGGGGGGCCGGGAGAGACA. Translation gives CASSPYGGPGET. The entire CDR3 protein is CASSPYGGPGETAFF.

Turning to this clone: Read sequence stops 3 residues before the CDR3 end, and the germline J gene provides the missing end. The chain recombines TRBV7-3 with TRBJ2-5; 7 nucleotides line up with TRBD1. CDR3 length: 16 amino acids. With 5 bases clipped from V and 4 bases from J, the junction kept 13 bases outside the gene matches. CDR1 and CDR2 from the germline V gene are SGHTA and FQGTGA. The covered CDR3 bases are TGTGCCAGCAGCGCCTCCGGGACAGTAAAGGGAGAGACC. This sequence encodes CASSASGTVKGET. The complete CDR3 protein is CASSASGTVKGETQYF.

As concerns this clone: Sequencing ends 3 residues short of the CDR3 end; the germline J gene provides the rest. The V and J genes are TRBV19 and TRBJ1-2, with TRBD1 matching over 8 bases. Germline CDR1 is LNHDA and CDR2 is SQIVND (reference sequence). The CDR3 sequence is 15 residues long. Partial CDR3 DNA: TGTGCCAGTAGTATTGGCGTCGACAGGGGTTACGGC. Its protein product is CASSIGVDRGYG. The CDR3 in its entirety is CASSIGVDRGYGYTF.

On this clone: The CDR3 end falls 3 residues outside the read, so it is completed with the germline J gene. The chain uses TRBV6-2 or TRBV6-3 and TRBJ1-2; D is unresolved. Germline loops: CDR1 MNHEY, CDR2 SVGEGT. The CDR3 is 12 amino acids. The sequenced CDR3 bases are TGTGCCAGCAGTTACACCAGATACGAC. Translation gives CASSYTRYD. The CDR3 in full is CASSYTRYDYTF.

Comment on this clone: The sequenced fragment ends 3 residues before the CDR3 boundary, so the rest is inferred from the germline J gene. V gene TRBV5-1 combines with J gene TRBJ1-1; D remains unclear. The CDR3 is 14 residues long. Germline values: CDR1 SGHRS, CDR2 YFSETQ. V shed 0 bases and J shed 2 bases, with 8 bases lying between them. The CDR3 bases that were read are TGCGCCAGCAGCTTGGCCGCGGGTAACACTGAA. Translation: CASSLAAGNTE. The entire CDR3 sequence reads CASSLAAGNTEAFF. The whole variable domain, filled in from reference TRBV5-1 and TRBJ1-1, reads KAGVTQTPRYLIKTRGQQVTLSCSPISGHRSVSWYQQTPGQGLQFLFEYFSETQRNKGNFPGRFSGRQFSNSRSEMNVSTLELGDSALYLCASSLAAGNTEAFFGQGTRLTVV.